This T cell receptor beta chain originates from a study of cytomegalovirus exposure and HLA in healthy donors (dated by TCRdb to the late 2010s). For the study in its entirety: According to an earlier analysis of 587 of the donors, about 180 million T cells yielded roughly 100 million unique TCR beta sequences and approximately 300 Gb of sequence data. An early release covering over 500 HLA-typed donors comprised approximately 300 gigabases of sequencing data and roughly 86 million unique TCR sequences. The genetic ancestry cluster associated with self-reported Caucasian donors included approximately 85% of the approximately 410 genotyped donors. The aim of the study was to test whether cataloging public T cell receptors could identify signatures of past pathogen exposure. The study profiled the T cell repertoires of around 700 subjects by immunosequencing and related them to cytomegalovirus serostatus. A separate validation cohort of about 110 different subjects was used in addition to the roughly 700-subject first cohort. To predict cytomegalovirus infection status, the study combined high-throughput TCR immunosequencing, statistical association of individual TCRs with disease status, and machine learning. In a later analysis, previously published TCR beta repertoires from 670 or so donors were re-analyzed and high-resolution HLA genotyping was added so that TCR occurrence patterns could be studied. In the later analysis, no new phenotypic data were used to find candidate immune exposures; instead, reliance was placed on TCR beta sequences and their occurrence across donors. To decide whether each TCR beta V gene segment behaved as functional or pseudogenic, an earlier analysis of some 580 of the donors relied on high-throughput TCR beta sequencing. Donor age, sex, ethnicity and CMV serostatus were compiled alongside the repertoire data. A later genetic analysis took genome-wide SNP genotypes for 398 of the 666 donors and used that subset as a discovery cohort. All discovery cohort repertoires had been generated on a single sequencing platform. HLA typing covered class I and class II loci at four-digit resolution. The number of donors typed differed by locus, with 629-630 for A, B, C, DRB1 and DQB1, roughly 520 for DQA1, 600 to 610 for DPA1, and about 450 for DPB1. Several DR-DQ haplotypes were handled as single units for association and clustering because linkage in the cohort was strong. On average, roughly 240,000 unique TCR beta nucleotide sequences were sequenced per donor among about 400 genotyped donors of the cohort, with roughly 18% of those sequences being non-productive.

Compared with germline, V lacks 2 bases and J lacks 8 bases; bases without a gene match: 10. CDR1 is given as SGHNT and CDR2 as YYREEE, both from the germline V gene (reference sequence). The CDR3 runs 15 residues from the cysteine to the phenylalanine. Only the CDR3 part of the read is kept: 45 bases, read in frame from the first base. The cohort comprised hundreds of healthy bone marrow donors. At the time of sampling, every cohort member was nominally healthy, though immune exposures that went unrecorded were likely present. The donor tested CMV seronegative and was one of the 352 seronegative cohort members. Every donor gave a peripheral blood sample, and the peripheral blood mononuclear cells from that sample were used for TCR beta sequencing. Genomic DNA was extracted from the blood cell samples with the Qiagen DNeasy Blood Extraction Kit. The library was prepared using the immunoSEQ multiplex PCR assay. The multiplex PCR relied on a mix of 60 forward primers for TCR Vbeta segments and 13 reverse primers for TCR Jbeta segments. The CDR3 region of rearranged TCR beta genes was amplified from genomic DNA by a multiplex PCR assay. On the Illumina HiSeq System, the amplified TCR beta libraries were sequenced as 87-base-pair reads. The original pipeline was this. A later analysis tallied approximately 87 million unique TCR beta chains across the 610 or so repertoires, and about 12 million of those chains were shared by two or more donors. A nearest-neighbor algorithm error-corrected the raw reads and collapsed the reads into unique sequences, merging closely related sequences to remove PCR and sequencing errors. CDR3 sequences were aligned to IMGT reference sequences to assign V, D and J gene segments. For a sequence to be retained, at least a six-nucleotide match to both a V gene segment and a J gene segment was required. A rearrangement was called productive if the CDR3 had no stop codons and remained in frame with V and J, and every other rearrangement was called non-productive. CDR3 was defined by IMGT convention, running from the second conserved V-encoded cysteine to the conserved J-encoded phenylalanine. In an earlier analysis of approximately 500 of the donors, sequences lacking an unambiguous match to a single V gene segment were excluded. In an earlier analysis of more than 500 of the donors, a V segment was called functional when productive rearrangements were above 56.7%, and segregating when the standard deviation between donors exceeded 5%. To diagnose cytomegalovirus status from the catalog of TCR beta chain sequences, a statistical classification framework was built. In a later analysis, V and J genes were assigned by comparing TCR nucleotide sequences against IMGT/GENE-DB human TR gene sequences. Using the TCRdist pipeline, a later analysis assigned CDR3 sequences along with most-parsimonious VDJ recombination scenarios. In a later analysis, each TCR beta chain was defined by its CDR3 amino acid sequence together with its V-gene family, and reads without a unique V-gene family were excluded. A later analysis removed 550 to 650 highly shared, low-generation-probability nucleotide sequences to deal with suspected cross-contamination and a sequencing artifact. In a later analysis, a clonal expansion index for each public chain was calculated from normalized within-repertoire ranks of inferred template counts. In a later analysis, generation probabilities were computed using a VDJ recombination model fitted to out-of-frame rearrangements, and the results were checked against IGoR. A later analysis scored TCR-TCR, TCR-HLA and TCR-CMV co-occurrence with hypergeometric tests, applying a repertoire-size bias correction to TCR pairs. A later analysis estimated false discovery rates by permuting HLA or CMV assignments 20 times. In a later analysis, co-occurring TCRs were grouped using DBSCAN, with TCRdist sequence similarity added in when clustering inside HLA-allele-positive subsets. Repertoires with fewer than 30,000 or more than 120,000 public chains were left out of co-occurrence clustering, as were about 5 repertoires with anomalous nucleotide sharing. The table comes from immuneACCESS by way of TCRdb, which keeps in-frame sequences with V and J called. Part of the clones is missing from these tables; in studies checked, under half for an unresolved V gene and the rest for unknown reasons. V and J calls and clone size are those listed in that table; D and trimming were worked out from the DNA. In this sample the table shows over 150,000 clones, approximately 84% of which occur a single time. About 4.9% of the sample is taken by the ten largest.

Overall study outcomes, separate from this receptor: A later analysis found that HLA-associated TCR beta chains were more clonally expanded and had lower generation probabilities than equally common non-associated chains. Assigning TCR associations to individual alleles was difficult when HLA alleles, especially DR and DQ, strongly co-occurred. HLA typing was unavailable for some donors at each locus, so association tests used only the typed subset. The 87-base-pair reads could not distinguish some IMGT-functional V segments, including TRBV6-2 and TRBV6-3, so those segments were excluded. A cluster of highly shared sequence variants was judged likely to be a technical artifact of the sequencing pipeline. An association between a missense DCLRE1C variant and V-gene and J-gene trimming of TCR beta chains was found in a later genetic analysis and replicated in an independent cohort. Most TCR sequences were seen in very few donors, while some public TCRs were found in many individuals. Immune exposure information for the cohort was limited to CMV serostatus. In a later analysis, more than 15,000 TCR beta sequences were associated with specific HLA alleles at a false discovery rate of 0.05. A later analysis reported that several top co-occurrence clusters appeared linked to parvovirus B19, influenza, CMV and Epstein-Barr virus. According to a later analysis, most CMV-associated TCR beta chains appeared to be HLA-restricted, and the HLA associations seemed to be driven largely by CMV exposure. In vitro tests confirmed that a few of the cytomegalovirus-associated TCR beta chains recognize cytomegalovirus antigens. The presence/absence analyses assumed that sequencing depth was roughly uniform across donors, and that assumption may not be true. According to a later analysis, TCR association rates differed among HLA loci, with DRB1 alleles showing the most associated TCRs and HLA-C alleles showing the fewest. It was suggested by the authors that the approach could potentially be generalized to other disease states and immunological phenotypes. In both the original and validation cohorts, the classifier was reported to diagnose cytomegalovirus status with high specificity and sensitivity. Correlated functional status among segregating V segments might reflect linkage disequilibrium, but an unknown experimental factor could not be ruled out. A further reported finding was that TCR beta sequences accurately predicted the HLA-A and HLA-B alleles for most subjects in the first cohort. The study listed 164 TCR beta chains as associated with cytomegalovirus. Only TCR beta chains were sequenced in this cohort, and the absence of alpha or paired-chain data limited detectable features. Broadly in line with IMGT annotations, most TCR beta V segments showed up in productive rearrangements about 90% or about 30% of the time in an earlier analysis of 450 to 750 of the donors. In a later genetic analysis, fewer N-insertions in productive TCRs were reported among donors in an Asian-associated ancestry cluster than the approximately 670-donor mean. Because counts were too low, seventeen rarely observed V segments, including chromosome 9 orphons, were left out of the earlier analysis of some 600 of the donors.

This clone was seen once. The antigen it binds to is not known. The sample holds no much larger clone one base away, and base qualities are not on file. Recombination joined TRBV5-4 with TRBJ2-1, with 7 central nucleotides matching TRBD1. The sample consisted of PBMCs. The sequence was collected from a young man in good health and CMV-seronegative. The CDR3 region reads CASSFPRQGKDEQFF. The nucleotide sequence is given as TGTGCCAGCAGCTTCCCTAGACAGGGAAAGGATGAGCAGTTCTTC.